The rows below give T cell receptor beta chains drawn from one sample of a study of T-cell memory formation after mild COVID-19. Using its own MiXCR run on the 5' RACE reads, TCRdb lists one record per CDR3 protein. The top ten hold 8.1% of the sample, which has over 500,000 distinct CDR3 sequences, about 18% seen once. Sequencing was carried out using PBMCs or a T cell subset sorted from them (not recorded which). These receptors came from an adult woman who had mild COVID-19 (a few samples of this study predate the infection). Cell type and time point are not known. Each CDR3 is given with its conserved first and last residue.

V: TRBV3-1
CDR3: CASSPYPTSGVVHEQFF

V: TRBV4-3
CDR3: CASSQGLAGGPFTDTQYF

V: TRBV7-2
CDR3: CASSPGWGEGQETQYF

V: TRBV20-1
CDR3: CSASGLEPYEQYF

V: TRBV6-1
CDR3: CASSEGRGLSYTEAFF

V: TRBV30
CDR3: CAWSLPYEQYF

V: TRBV29-1
CDR3: CSVEEGTPYEQYF

V: TRBV4-2
CDR3: CASSQAVSSYEQYF

V: TRBV4-1
CDR3: CASSQDNRGNSPLHF

V: TRBV30
CDR3: CAWTPGGRNTEAFF

V: TRBV4-1
CDR3: CASSRFGGRFTDTQYF

V: TRBV18
CDR3: CASSPGSGAEHNYEQYF

V: TRBV9
CDR3: CASSAGQGSRYGYTF

V: TRBV5-1
CDR3: CASSFGTSGSRDEQFF

V: TRBV7-9
CDR3: CASSQGLAARHNEQFF

V: TRBV14
CDR3: CASSHEVNQALSSYNEQFF

V: TRBV25-1
CDR3: CARGEGTVSNQPQHF

V: TRBV15
CDR3: CATSREGVGQPQHF

V: TRBV5-5
CDR3: CASSLYGTDTQYF

V: TRBV9
CDR3: CASSLRWGLGNTIYF

V: TRBV10-3
CDR3: CAISPGGNTIYF

V: TRBV9
CDR3: CASSPTGGHEQYF

V: TRBV15
CDR3: CATSRTRDSSGNTIYF

V: TRBV29-1
CDR3: CSTRGGGHEQYF

V: TRBV5-1
CDR3: CASSPIAEAHYEQYF

V: TRBV10-3
CDR3: CATGRPMDYGYTF

V: TRBV20-1
CDR3: CSASPGQLSYGYTF

V: TRBV4-2
CDR3: CASSPEGQVETQYF

V: TRBV7-9
CDR3: CASSWGQGNIQYF

V: TRBV4-1
CDR3: CASSQVRTEEQYF

V: TRBV29-1
CDR3: CSVEEGTGPYNEQFF

V: TRBV12-3/TRBV12-4
CDR3: CASTQGPGGRTNEQFF

V: TRBV20-1
CDR3: CSARDLRGGWNEQYF

V: TRBV4-3
CDR3: CASSQERPGTEAFF

V: TRBV19
CDR3: CASNSGYEQYF

V: TRBV29-1
CDR3: CSVEQGAVGNTIYF

V: TRBV5-1
CDR3: CASSWGQGAQIDTQYF

V: TRBV2
CDR3: CASTTGSYEQYF

V: TRBV7-9
CDR3: CASSFMNTEAFF

V: TRBV15
CDR3: CATSKGDSSYNEQFF

V: TRBV7-2
CDR3: CASSGRVSSYEQYF

V: TRBV7-6
CDR3: CASSTLQGANTGELFF

V: TRBV7-2
CDR3: CASSFPRGTSGSGFPYEQYF

V: TRBV24-1
CDR3: CATNSGVTGELFF

V: TRBV7-2
CDR3: CASSAGLAYNEQFF